This T cell receptor (beta chain) was obtained from a study of blood T cells in healthy people across ages. Study-level results: Diversity of TCR beta per million T cells declined in a roughly linear way with age.

The use of a sample-barcoded 5' primer and a J-beta primer mix characterized a second PCR of about 6 to 12 cycles. TCRdb analysed the 5' RACE reads with MiXCR anew, one entry per CDR3 protein. This sample has 1.8 million or so distinct CDR3 sequences, with 35% to 50% found just once. From germline, CDR1 is DFQATT and CDR2 SNEGSKA (reference sequence). This CDR3 has 11 residues. Trimming removed 6 bases from V and 7 bases from J, with 12 bases in between. The sample holds a few counts of this clonotype. What it binds is unknown. The rearrangement uses TRBV20-1 and TRBJ1-2; D ambiguous. The sample taken for sequencing was blood. This TCR was sampled from a human donor in good health. The CDR3 sequence is CSAHRGFGYTF. CDR3 bases: TGCAGTGCCCACAGAGGTTTTGGCTACACCTTC.